The present entry profiles one T cell receptor beta chain with its context. Its antigen is unidentified. The data derive from a study of radiotherapy plus CTLA-4 blockade in lung cancer. Study context: Objective responses were observed in 15% to 20% of patients, and disease control was achieved by just over 30%. Study-level points and caveats: Early blood T cell clone dynamics reportedly forecast response best, with interferon-beta. In blood, after radiotherapy plus ipilimumab, tumor-derived TCR clones expanded.

Each patient with chemo-refractory metastatic non-small-cell lung cancer was treated with focal radiation plus CTLA-4 blockade using ipilimumab. Germline-derived CDR1 and CDR2 are GTSNPN and SVGIG (reference sequence). Trimming took off 5 bases at V and 6 bases at J, with 8 bases between the two ends. There are 11 residues in the CDR3. Profiled with immunoSEQ multiplex PCR; TCRdb holds only in-frame clones, not every one. In the table there are fewer than 100,000 clones, around 86% of which are singletons. The material was peripheral blood, obtained from a patient treated with radiotherapy plus ipilimumab. The chain uses TRBV30 and TRBJ2-1; D might be TRBD2 (7 bases). The TCR comes from a human donor with non-small cell lung cancer who had stable disease on radiotherapy plus ipilimumab. The CDR3 is CAWGGANEQFF. DNA of the CDR3: TGTGCCTGGGGGGGGGCCAATGAGCAGTTCTTC.